The present T cell receptor (beta chain) was sequenced within a study of blood T cell repertoires in COVID-19. At the level of the study: Samples taken during acute and convalescent COVID-19 were collected in the United States, Italy and Spain.

This CDR3 region has 17 residues. Germline CDR1 SGHDN, CDR2 FVKESK. Trimming stripped 7 bases from V and 5 bases from J, with 26 bases between. Generated by immunoSEQ multiplex PCR, the TCRdb table keeps only in-frame clones and is missing some. The data show around 120,000 clones, with about four fifths seen just once and approximately 2.5% held by the top ten. The specimen sequenced was peripheral blood. The V gene is TRBV14, the J gene TRBJ1-1; tentatively, D is TRBD1 (5 bases). The TCR comes from a man between 70 and 80 years old with acute or convalescent COVID-19. In DNA form, the CDR3 reads TGTGCCAGCACCACGAACGAACAGCCGGGGGGGGATACTGAAGCTTTCTTT. It translates to CASTTNEQPGGDTEAFF.